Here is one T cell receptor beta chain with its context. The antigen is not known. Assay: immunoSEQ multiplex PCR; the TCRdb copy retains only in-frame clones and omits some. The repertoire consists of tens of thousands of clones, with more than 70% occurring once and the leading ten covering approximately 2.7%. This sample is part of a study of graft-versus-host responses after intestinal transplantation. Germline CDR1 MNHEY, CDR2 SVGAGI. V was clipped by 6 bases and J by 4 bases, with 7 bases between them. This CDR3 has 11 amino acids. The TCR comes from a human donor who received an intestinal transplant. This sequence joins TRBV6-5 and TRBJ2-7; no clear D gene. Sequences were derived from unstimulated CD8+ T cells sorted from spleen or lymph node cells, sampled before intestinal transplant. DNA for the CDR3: TGTGCCAGCAGCACTCAATACGAGCAGTACTTC. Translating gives CASSTQYEQYF.